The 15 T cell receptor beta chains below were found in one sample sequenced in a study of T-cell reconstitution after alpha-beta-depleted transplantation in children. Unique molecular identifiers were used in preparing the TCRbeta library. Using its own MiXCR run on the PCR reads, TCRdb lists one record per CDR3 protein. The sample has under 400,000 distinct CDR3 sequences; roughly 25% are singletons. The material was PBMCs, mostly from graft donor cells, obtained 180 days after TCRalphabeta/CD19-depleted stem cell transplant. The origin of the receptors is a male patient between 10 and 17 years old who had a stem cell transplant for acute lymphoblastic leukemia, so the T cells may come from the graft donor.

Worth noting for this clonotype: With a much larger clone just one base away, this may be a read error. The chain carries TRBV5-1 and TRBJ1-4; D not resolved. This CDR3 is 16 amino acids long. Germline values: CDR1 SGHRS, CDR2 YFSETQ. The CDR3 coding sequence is TGCGCCGGCAGCTCTGGGTCGCCTGATTTTAATGAAAAACTGTTTTTT. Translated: CAGSSGSPDFNEKLFF. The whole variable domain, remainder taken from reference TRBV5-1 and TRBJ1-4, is KAGVTQTPRYLIKTRGQQVTLSCSPISGHRSVSWYQQTPGQGLQFLFEYFSETQRNKGNFPGRFSGRQFSNSRSEMNVSTLELGDSALYLCAGSSGSPDFNEKLFFGSGTQLSVL.

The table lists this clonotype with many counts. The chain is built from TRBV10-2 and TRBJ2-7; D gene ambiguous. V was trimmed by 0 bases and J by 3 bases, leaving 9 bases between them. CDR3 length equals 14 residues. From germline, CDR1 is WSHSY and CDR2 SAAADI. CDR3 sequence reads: CASSESVGNYEQYF. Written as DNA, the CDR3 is TGCGCCAGCAGTGAGTCTGTGGGGAACTACGAGCAGTACTTC.

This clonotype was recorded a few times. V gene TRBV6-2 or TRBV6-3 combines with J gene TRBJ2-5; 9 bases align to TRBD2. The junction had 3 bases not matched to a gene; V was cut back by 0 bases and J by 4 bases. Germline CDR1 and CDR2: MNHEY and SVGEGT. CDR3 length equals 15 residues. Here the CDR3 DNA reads TGTGCCAGCAGTTACTCCGCACTAGCGGGAGAGACCCAGTACTTC. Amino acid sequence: CASSYSALAGETQYF.

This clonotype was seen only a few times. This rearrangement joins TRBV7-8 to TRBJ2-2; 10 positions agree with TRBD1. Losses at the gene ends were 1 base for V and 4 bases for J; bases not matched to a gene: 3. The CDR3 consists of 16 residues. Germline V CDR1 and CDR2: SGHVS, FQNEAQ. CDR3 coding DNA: TGTGCCAGCAGCTTAGGGTGGACAGGGGGCACCGGGGAGCTGTTTTTT. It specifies CASSLGWTGGTGELFF. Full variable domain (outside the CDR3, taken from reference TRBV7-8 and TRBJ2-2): GAGVSQSPRYKVAKRGQDVALRCDPISGHVSLFWYQQALGQGPEFLTYFQNEAQLDKSGLPSDRFFAERPEGSVSTLKIQRTQQEDSAVYLCASSLGWTGGTGELFFGEGSRLTVL.

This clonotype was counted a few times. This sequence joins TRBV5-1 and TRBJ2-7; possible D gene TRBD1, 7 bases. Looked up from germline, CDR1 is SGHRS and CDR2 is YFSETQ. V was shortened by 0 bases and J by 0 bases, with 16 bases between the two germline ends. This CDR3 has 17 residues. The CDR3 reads CASSLAGRQGDSYEQYF. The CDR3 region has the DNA TGCGCCAGCAGCTTGGCCGGGAGACAGGGAGACTCCTACGAGCAGTACTTC.

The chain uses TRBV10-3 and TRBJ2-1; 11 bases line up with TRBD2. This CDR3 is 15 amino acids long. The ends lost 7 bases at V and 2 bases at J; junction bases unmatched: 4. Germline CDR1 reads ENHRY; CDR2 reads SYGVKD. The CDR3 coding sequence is TGTGCCATCACGACTAGCGGGACCGCCTACAATGAGCAGTTCTTC. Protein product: CAITTSGTAYNEQFF.

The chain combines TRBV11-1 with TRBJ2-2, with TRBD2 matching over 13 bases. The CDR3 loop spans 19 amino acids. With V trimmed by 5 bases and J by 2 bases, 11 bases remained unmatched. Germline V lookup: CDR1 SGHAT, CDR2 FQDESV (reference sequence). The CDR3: CASSLTSGRRGKNTGELFF. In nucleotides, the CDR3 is TGTGCCAGCAGCCTGACTAGCGGGAGGCGAGGCAAAAACACCGGGGAGCTGTTTTTT.

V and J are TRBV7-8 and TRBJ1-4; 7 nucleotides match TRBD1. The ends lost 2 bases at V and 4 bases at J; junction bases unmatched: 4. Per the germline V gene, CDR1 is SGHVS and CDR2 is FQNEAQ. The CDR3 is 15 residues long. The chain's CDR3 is CASSLSRGGNEKLFF. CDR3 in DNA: TGTGCCAGCAGCTTAAGCAGGGGGGGTAATGAAAAACTGTTTTTT.

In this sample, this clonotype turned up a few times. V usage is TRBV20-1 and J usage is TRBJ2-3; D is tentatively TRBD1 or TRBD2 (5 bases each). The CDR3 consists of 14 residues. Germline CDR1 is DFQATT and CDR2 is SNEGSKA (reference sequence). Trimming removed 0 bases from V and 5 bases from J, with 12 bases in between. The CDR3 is CSAREGSGRDTQYF. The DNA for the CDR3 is TGCAGTGCTAGAGAGGGGTCAGGGAGAGATACGCAGTATTTT.

CDR3 in DNA: TGTGCCAGCAATCCCCCTGGCGGGCAGTTCTTC. Protein product: CASNPPGGQFF. The chain combines TRBV27 with TRBJ2-1; D call uncertain. Trimming removed 7 bases from V and 12 bases from J, with 13 bases in between. CDR1 and CDR2 from the germline V gene are MNHEY and SMNVEV (reference sequence). The CDR3 length is 11 residues.

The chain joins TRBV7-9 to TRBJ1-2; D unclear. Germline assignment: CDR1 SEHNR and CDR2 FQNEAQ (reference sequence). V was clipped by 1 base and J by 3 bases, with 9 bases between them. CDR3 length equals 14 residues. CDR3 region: CASSLVGADYGYTF. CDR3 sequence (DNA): TGTGCCAGCAGCTTAGTGGGAGCTGACTATGGCTACACCTTC.

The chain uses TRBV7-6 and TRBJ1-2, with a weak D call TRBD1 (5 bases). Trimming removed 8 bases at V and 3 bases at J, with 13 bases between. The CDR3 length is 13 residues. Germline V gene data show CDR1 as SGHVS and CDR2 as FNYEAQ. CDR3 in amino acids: CASGDSLDYGYTF. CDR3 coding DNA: TGTGCCAGCGGCGACAGCCTGGACTATGGCTACACCTTC.

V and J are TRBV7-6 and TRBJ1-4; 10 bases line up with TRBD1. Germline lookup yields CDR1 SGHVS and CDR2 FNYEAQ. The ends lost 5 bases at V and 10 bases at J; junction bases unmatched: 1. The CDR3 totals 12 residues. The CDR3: CASSGQGGKLFF. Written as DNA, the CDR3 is TGTGCCAGCAGCGGACAGGGGGGAAAACTGTTTTTT.

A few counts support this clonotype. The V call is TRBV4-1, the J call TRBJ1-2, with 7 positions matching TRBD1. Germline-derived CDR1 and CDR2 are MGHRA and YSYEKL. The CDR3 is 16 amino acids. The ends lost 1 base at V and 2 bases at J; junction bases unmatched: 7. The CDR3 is CASSQGPQGSNYGYTF. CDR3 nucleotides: TGCGCCAGCAGCCAAGGTCCACAGGGGTCAAACTATGGCTACACCTTC.

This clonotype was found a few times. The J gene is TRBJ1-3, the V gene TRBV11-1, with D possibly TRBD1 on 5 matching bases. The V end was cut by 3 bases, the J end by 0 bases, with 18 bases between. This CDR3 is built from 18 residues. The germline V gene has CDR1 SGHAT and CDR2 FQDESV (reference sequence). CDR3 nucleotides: TGTGCCAGCAGCTTCGGGACGATAAGGGATGACTCTGGAAACACCATATATTTT. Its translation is CASSFGTIRDDSGNTIYF.